The present T cell receptor (beta chain) was sequenced within a study of shared clonotypes between healthy human individuals. Study context: Each donor had three CD4 naive, three CD4 memory, two CD8 naive and one CD8 memory plate.

As to this clone: Other DNA variants within this sample encode the same CDR3.

The CDR3 has 12 amino acids. Germline V CDR1 and CDR2: MDHEN, SYDVKM. V was cut by 9 bases and J by 0 bases, with 9 bases left in between. TCRdb's table, derived via immunoSEQ multiplex PCR, lists solely in-frame clones and lacks some. The table includes around 2.1 million clones, more than 85% detected once. Only CD45RO-negative cells positively selected for CCR7 counted as naive CD8 cells, so terminally differentiated effector memory CD45RA+ cells were excluded. Only Caucasian adults living in Nashville, Tennessee made up the donor group. Sequencing input: naive CD8+ T cells from PBMCs. The chain employs TRBV28 and TRBJ2-7; D is perhaps TRBD1 or TRBD2 (5 bases each). The sequence was collected from a man aged 18-30 years in good health. Some clones in this sample may be carry-over from other donors' samples. For the CDR3, the DNA is TGTGCCAGTCGGGGCCCCTCCTACGAGCAGTACTTC. The encoded protein is CASRGPSYEQYF.